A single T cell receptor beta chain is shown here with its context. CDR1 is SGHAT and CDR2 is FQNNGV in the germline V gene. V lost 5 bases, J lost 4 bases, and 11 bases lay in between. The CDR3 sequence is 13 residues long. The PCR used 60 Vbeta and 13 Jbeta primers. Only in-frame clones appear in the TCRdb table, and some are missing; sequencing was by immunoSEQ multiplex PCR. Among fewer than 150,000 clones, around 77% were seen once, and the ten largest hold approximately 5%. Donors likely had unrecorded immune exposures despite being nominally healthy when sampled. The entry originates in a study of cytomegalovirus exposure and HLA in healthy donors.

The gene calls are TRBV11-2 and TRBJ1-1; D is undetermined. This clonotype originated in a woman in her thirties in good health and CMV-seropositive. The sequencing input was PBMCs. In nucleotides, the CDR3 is TGTGCCAGCAGCGCCTATGAGGGCACTGAAGCTTTCTTT. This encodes CASSAYEGTEAFF.